The entry below describes one TCR beta chain. Its antigen is unidentified. The sample belongs to a study of T cell responses to AZD1222 COVID-19 vaccine. Across the whole study: The analysis combined second doses at about 4 or about 12 weeks.

The repertoire was sequenced with immunoSEQ multiplex PCR; TCRdb's copy has only in-frame clones and lacks some. The sample records 150,000 to 190,000 clones, about nine tenths being singletons. Looked up from germline, CDR1 is LNHDA and CDR2 is SQIVND (reference sequence). V was shortened by 0 bases and J by 0 bases, with 8 bases between the two germline ends. The CDR3 totals 15 residues. Study-wide results and caveats: White British people made up most donors, females outnumbered males, and clonal diversity was possibly underestimated.

The chain has TRBV19 and TRBJ2-5; D not resolved. The sequence was collected from an adult in good health. The material was peripheral blood, obtained on day 0 of AZD1222 vaccination. The CDR3 loop is CASSIEVGYQETQYF. The CDR3 DNA follows: TGTGCCAGTAGTATAGAGGTCGGCTACCAAGAGACCCAGTACTTC.